This is a list of T cell receptor beta chains from one sample in a study of beta chain features in type 1 diabetes. This table comes from immunoSEQ multiplex PCR, and its TCRdb copy is limited to in-frame clones, with some not included. In the table there are 250,000 to 300,000 clones, 24% of which are singletons. Sequencing used naive CD4+ T cells from blood. Receptor source: a woman in her 30s with type 1 diabetes. Each CDR3 is given with its conserved first and last residue. The D gene is left open where the match is weak. Expanded clones are given a class, and other clones once, few, many or no size at all.

V	J	D	size	DNA	CDR3
TRBV19	TRBJ1-2	TRBD1	NA	TGTGCCAGTAGTCTCGGGACAGGGGGTAGTGGCTACACCTTC	CASSLGTGGSGYTF
TRBV29-1	TRBJ2-5	TRBD2	NA	TGCAGCGGTATGACTAGCGGGAGGGCCAAAGAGACCCAGTACTTC	CSGMTSGRAKETQYF
TRBV2	TRBJ1-5	TRBD1	few	TGTGCCAGCAGTGGGACAGGGGGGGGTCAGCCCCAGCATTTT	CASSGTGGGQPQHF
TRBV5-1	TRBJ1-1	TRBD1	NA	TGCGCCAGCAGCTTTGGGACAGGGGGCATGGGGACTGAAGCTTTCTTT	CASSFGTGGMGTEAFF
TRBV2	TRBJ1-2	NA	few	TGTGCCAGCAGTGAAAGGACAGCTTCTGTGTCCTTC	CASSERTASVSF
TRBV5-1	TRBJ1-1	NA	few	TGCGCCAGCAGCTCGGCCATGACAGGGAACACTGAAGCTTTCTTT	CASSSAMTGNTEAFF
TRBV29-1	TRBJ2-7	NA	NA	TGCAGCGTTGCACACGACGAGCAGTACTTC	CSVAHDEQYF
TRBV30	TRBJ2-7	TRBD2	few	TGTGCCTGGACGGGAGGCTGGTCCTACGAGCAGTACTTC	CAWTGGWSYEQYF
TRBV30	TRBJ1-1	NA	NA	TGTGCCTGGACTCTGACAGGTGAAGCTTTCTTT	CAWTLTGEAFF
TRBV29-1	TRBJ2-2	TRBD2	NA	TGCAGCGTTGTGACTAGCGGAACGAACACCGGGGAGCTGTTTTTT	CSVVTSGTNTGELFF
TRBV30	TRBJ2-7	NA	few	TGTGCCTGGAGTGGGGAGGTCGAGCAGTACTTC	CAWSGEVEQYF
TRBV19	TRBJ2-6	NA	few	TGTGCCAGTAGGGGCCTTTTGTGGTTTAGTGGGGCCAACGTCCTGACTTTC	CASRGLLWFSGANVLTF
TRBV5-1	TRBJ2-5	NA	few	TGCGCCAGCAGCTTGGCCCTAGCAGGGGACGGGACCCAGTACTTC	CASSLALAGDGTQYF
TRBV30	TRBJ1-2	NA	few	TGTGCCTGGGGAAGAGACAGTAACTATGGCTACACCTTC	CAWGRDSNYGYTF
TRBV12-5	TRBJ2-1	NA	few	TGTGCTAGTGGTTTGGTACTTGAGTACAATGAGCAGTTCTTC	CASGLVLEYNEQFF
TRBV7-9	TRBJ2-7	TRBD1	few	TGTGCCAGCAGCTTGGGGACAGGGGGCCCCCACGAGCAGTACTTC	CASSLGTGGPHEQYF
TRBV19	TRBJ1-3	NA	NA	TGTGCCAGTAGGGGAGGAGACACCATATATTTT	CASRGGDTIYF
TRBV29-1	TRBJ1-1	NA	few	TGCAGCGGTTCGGAAGACATGAACACTGAAGCTTTCTTT	CSGSEDMNTEAFF
TRBV5-6	TRBJ1-4	NA	NA	TGTGCCAGCAGCTTGTTAGTAAAACCCGAAAAACTGTTTTTT	CASSLLVKPEKLFF
TRBV18	TRBJ2-6	TRBD2	few	TGTGCCAGCTCACCACCCGGGAGCGGGAGAGCAAACGTCCTGACTTTC	CASSPPGSGRANVLTF
TRBV28	TRBJ2-7	NA	few	TGTGCCAGCAGTATCTCAGGGGTCAGCTACGAGCAGTACTTC	CASSISGVSYEQYF
TRBV7-9	TRBJ2-3	NA	few	TGTGCCAGCAGCCGAGGGGACAAGTGGGATACGCAGTATTTT	CASSRGDKWDTQYF
TRBV7-2	TRBJ2-7	NA	NA	TGTGCCAGCAGCTTAGCCGGCGGCTACGAGCAGTACTTC	CASSLAGGYEQYF
TRBV7-9	TRBJ2-7	NA	few	TGTGCCAGCAGCCACCGTAGCGATCTCTACGAGCAGTACTTC	CASSHRSDLYEQYF
TRBV29-1	TRBJ1-5	TRBD1	NA	TGCAGCGTTCGGACAGGAGGCAATCAGCCCCAGCATTTT	CSVRTGGNQPQHF
TRBV29-1	TRBJ2-5	NA	few	TGCAGCGTTGTCGGCGGGAAGACCCAGTACTTC	CSVVGGKTQYF
TRBV11-1	TRBJ2-2	TRBD1	NA	TGTGCCAGCAGCTTAGAGGGGGCCACCGGGGAGCTGTTTTTT	CASSLEGATGELFF
TRBV29-1	TRBJ2-5	TRBD2	few	TGCAGCGTTGCACGCCGGGAGGTGGGAGAGACCCAGTACTTC	CSVARREVGETQYF
TRBV25-1	TRBJ1-2	NA	NA	TGTGCCAGCAGTGTCCGCCGTGGGTTACTATGGGGCTACACCTTC	CASSVRRGLLWGYTF
TRBV30	TRBJ1-5	NA	few	TGTGCCTGGAGTACCGTCGGGTATAGCAATCAGCCCCAGCATTTT	CAWSTVGYSNQPQHF
TRBV5-1	TRBJ2-1	TRBD2	few	TGCGCCAGCAGCGCTCGTAGCGGGAGTCTCGATGAGCAGTTCTTC	CASSARSGSLDEQFF
TRBV6-6	TRBJ2-7	NA	NA	TGTGCCAGCAGTCCCCCAACCTACTCCTACGAGCAGTACTTC	CASSPPTYSYEQYF
TRBV2	TRBJ2-3	NA	NA	TGTGCCAGCAGCCTGATGGGAGCAGATACGCAGTATTTT	CASSLMGADTQYF
TRBV30	TRBJ2-1	TRBD2	few	TGTGCCTGGAGTGTGTGGGAGGGCCGGGATGAGCAGTTCTTC	CAWSVWEGRDEQFF
TRBV30	TRBJ1-2	NA	few	TGTGCCTGGAGTGTTGGGGCGTATGGCTACACCTTC	CAWSVGAYGYTF
TRBV7-3	TRBJ2-7	NA	few	TGTGCCAGCAGCCCATCCCCTGGGGCAGTTTACGAGCAGTACTTC	CASSPSPGAVYEQYF
TRBV28	TRBJ1-1	TRBD1	few	TGTGCCAGCAGTTTCCATTCGGGACAGCAGAACACTGAAGCTTTCTTT	CASSFHSGQQNTEAFF
TRBV7-9	TRBJ2-1	NA	NA	TGTGCCAGCAGCTTGATTGGGAGCTCCTACAATGAGCAGTTCTTC	CASSLIGSSYNEQFF
TRBV10-3	TRBJ1-2	TRBD1	NA	TGTGCCACCACCGGGACAGGCTATGGCTACACCTTC	CATTGTGYGYTF
TRBV5-4	TRBJ2-4	TRBD1	few	TGTGCCAGCAGCACACAGGGGGCCAGCGACATTCAGTACTTC	CASSTQGASDIQYF
TRBV29-1	TRBJ1-1	NA	NA	TGCAGCGTTGATGGGGGGGCTGAAGCTTTCTTT	CSVDGGAEAFF
TRBV6-6	TRBJ1-2	TRBD1	NA	TGTGCCAGCAGTTACCGGCAGGGGGCCGGTGGCTACACCTTC	CASSYRQGAGGYTF